These 8 T cell receptor beta chains share one sample of origin, sequenced in a study of blood T cell repertoires in COVID-19. Libraries were prepared by immunoSEQ multiplex PCR; TCRdb keeps only in-frame clonotypes and omits some of them. This table has 300,000 to 400,000 clones, approximately 82% appearing once. Material for sequencing was peripheral blood. The receptors originated from a man aged 30 to 39 with active or convalescent COVID-19.

The V gene is TRBV27, the J gene TRBJ2-7; 10 bases fit TRBD1. From germline, CDR1 is MNHEY and CDR2 SMNVEV (reference sequence). The CDR3 spans 15 residues. V lost 6 bases, J lost 6 bases, and 11 bases stayed unmatched. As DNA, the CDR3 is TGTGCCAGCAGCCTGACAGGGGGCGGTGGATTCGAGCAGTACTTC. The encoded protein is CASSLTGGGGFEQYF.

This sequence joins TRBV7-8 and TRBJ1-1, with D unclear. With 5 bases removed from V and 3 bases from J, the gap between germline ends came to 7 bases. This CDR3 is built from 12 residues. Germline CDR1 SGHVS, CDR2 FQNEAQ. The chain's CDR3 is CASSRQYTEAFF. The CDR3 DNA sequence: TGTGCCAGCAGCCGTCAATACACTGAAGCTTTCTTT.

The chain links TRBV19 to TRBJ2-1, with TRBD1 matching 12 bases. Looked up from germline, CDR1 is LNHDA and CDR2 is SQIVND (reference sequence). This CDR3 spans 16 amino acids. Germline trimming cut 4 bases from V and 8 bases from J; bases unmatched to any gene: 9. The DNA of the CDR3 is TGTGCCAGTAGTACGGACCGGGACAGGGGGCGGGATGAGCAGTTCTTC. Amino acids: CASSTDRDRGRDEQFF.

The chain couples TRBV4-1 to TRBJ2-1; TRBD1 is a possible D gene (5 bases). This CDR3 region has 14 residues. V was pared by 0 bases and J by 3 bases, with 6 bases between. Looked up from germline, CDR1 is MGHRA and CDR2 is YSYEKL. The chain's CDR3 is CASSQDRGYNEQFF. CDR3 DNA: TGCGCCAGCAGCCAAGATAGGGGCTACAATGAGCAGTTCTTC.

About this clone itself: In the same sample, other DNA sequences code for this CDR3. V gene TRBV27 combines with J gene TRBJ1-1, with no clear D. This CDR3 region has 13 residues. The germline V gene encodes CDR1 MNHEY and CDR2 SMNVEV (reference sequence). The V gene lost 2 bases and the J gene lost 1 base, with 5 bases spanning the gap. CDR3 in DNA: TGTGCCAGCAGTTTAGGCGGGAACACTGAAGCTTTCTTT. Protein: CASSLGGNTEAFF.

J is TRBJ2-3 and V is TRBV29-1, with 7 nucleotides matching TRBD1. Per germline, CDR1 SQVTM and CDR2 ANQGSEA. The CDR3 loop spans 14 amino acids. The CDR3 reads CSLRGRGATDTQYF. The CDR3 DNA follows: TGCAGTCTCAGGGGGAGAGGAGCCACAGATACGCAGTATTTT.

The genes are TRBV19 and TRBJ1-1; D is possibly TRBD1 (6 bases). Germline values: CDR1 LNHDA, CDR2 SQIVND (reference sequence). This CDR3 is built from 15 residues. Trimming took 5 bases from V and 4 from J, leaving 17 bases between them. The CDR3 DNA reads as TGTGCCAGTAGTCTCGCGACAGGCCATGGCACTGAAGCTTTCTTT. As protein: CASSLATGHGTEAFF.

This clone was found once. The V call is TRBV7-9, the J call TRBJ2-7, with TRBD2 identical over 8 bases. Trimming took 1 base from V and 2 from J; bases not matched to a gene: 10. Germline V lookup: CDR1 SEHNR, CDR2 FQNEAQ (reference sequence). The CDR3 sequence is 17 residues long. The CDR3 DNA is TGTGCCAGCAGCTTAGATTCGGGGGGGCTTGCGACCTACGAGCAGTACTTC. Its translation: CASSLDSGGLATYEQYF. Combining the CDR3 with reference TRBV7-9 and TRBJ2-7 gives the whole variable domain DTGVSQNPRHKITKRGQNVTFRCDPISEHNRLYWYRQTLGQGPEFLTYFQNEAQLEKSRLLSDRFSAERPKGSFSTLEIQRTEQGDSAMYLCASSLDSGGLATYEQYFGPGTRLTVT.